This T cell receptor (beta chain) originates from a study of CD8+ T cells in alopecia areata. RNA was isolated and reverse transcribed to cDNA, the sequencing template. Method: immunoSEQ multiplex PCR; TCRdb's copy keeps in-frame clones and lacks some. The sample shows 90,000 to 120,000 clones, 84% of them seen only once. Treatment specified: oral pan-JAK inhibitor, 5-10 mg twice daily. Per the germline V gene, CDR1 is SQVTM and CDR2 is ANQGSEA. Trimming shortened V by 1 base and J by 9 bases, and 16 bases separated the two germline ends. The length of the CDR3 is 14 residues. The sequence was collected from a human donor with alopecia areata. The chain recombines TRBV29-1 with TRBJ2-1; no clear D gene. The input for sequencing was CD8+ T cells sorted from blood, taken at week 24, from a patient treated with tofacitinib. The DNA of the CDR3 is TGCAGCGTTGAAGGTATCAGTCAGTGGGTTGAGCAGTTCTTC. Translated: CSVEGISQWVEQFF.